This T cell receptor (beta chain) was observed in a study of T cells in Graves' hyperthyroidism and ophthalmopathy (dated by TCRdb to about 2019). The study in broad terms: Peripheral blood samples were taken at initial diagnosis, before any treatment was given. TCR V-J signatures able to tell the groups apart were searched for in a discovery cohort of 90 to 100 patients, of whom 43 had Graves' ophthalmopathy and around 57 had stable Graves' hyperthyroidism. An independent validation cohort of under 20 hyperthyroidism patients and approximately 15 patients who later progressed to ophthalmopathy tested prospective prediction of ophthalmopathy. The 80 to 100 discovery patients were randomly divided into training and test sets at a 7:3 ratio. The study also compared thyroid tissue and blood T-cell repertoires from over 5 Graves' hyperthyroidism patients. After blood sampling, hyperthyroidism patients were treated with methimazole at a starting dose of 30 mg daily, and ophthalmopathy patients were treated with high-dose intravenous methylprednisolone. The paper reports TCR Vbeta CDR3 sequencing of some 140 peripheral blood samples: approximately 41 ophthalmopathy, about 75 hyperthyroidism and about 17 progressor patients.

Ophthalmopathy patients had moderately to severely active disease, with a Clinical Activity Score of 3 or more, a NOSPECS grade of 4 or more, and a disease duration of less than 3 months. Patients with uncontrolled infections, other autoimmune diseases, pregnancy or lactation were excluded. Diagnoses relied on clinical symptoms, serum thyroxine and TRAb, thyroid ultrasound and orbital computed tomography. PBMCs were separated from about 10 ml of fresh peripheral blood using Ficoll-Paque density gradient centrifugation. Total RNA was extracted using Trizol reagent, and RNA quality was assessed on an Agilent 2100 Bioanalyzer. TCR beta CDR3 regions were amplified from RNA transcripts. A first-round RT-PCR of the TCR CDR3 used the HTBI primer set with the Qiagen OneStep RT-PCR kit. Libraries were constructed in a second round of multiplex PCR, after which size selection and purification were carried out. Sequencing of the libraries was done on an Illumina HiSeq2000 using paired-end 100 bp reads. Per the authors' processing: SOAPnuke was used to process the raw data, with reads discarded if the reads contained adapters or uncalled bases, had a mean Phred below 15, or lacked an exact constant-primer or identifier match. High-quality paired reads were merged using COPE v1.2.5, and each unique nucleotide sequence was defined as a clonotype. Clonotypes were aligned to IMGT TRBV, TRBD and TRBJ reference segments using MiTCR v1.1. The analysis was restricted to V-J combinations with a frequency above 0.0001, which together covered approximately 99% of the repertoires. A TCS score was defined as the ratio of F50 (clonal expansion) to E x V (chaos), with BLOSUM62-based TCRdist applied between CDR3 peptides within each V-J. Welch's t-statistics and random forest reduced several hundred V-J features to around 14, which were used in a naive Bayes classifier (R e1071). TCRdb cleaned the public reads at Q25 with fastp, built clones with MiXCR and kept in-frame beta chains. Each record represents a unique CDR3 protein, reported with the most common genes and DNA among its rows. It is TCRdb's table, rather than the study itself, that gives the V and J calls and clone size. A total of a few hundred thousand distinct CDR3 sequences appear in this sample, 14% of them only once. Less than 20% of the sample is held by the ten biggest clonotypes.

On the study overall, not on this receptor specifically: No statistical method was used to fix the sample size in advance, and group allocation was not hidden from the investigators. A 13 V-J signature model separated ophthalmopathy from stable hyperthyroidism, with about 90% sensitivity and roughly 81% specificity in cross-validation and 80%/75% in testing. Most expanded thyroid clonotypes (frequency above 0.001) were also detected in blood, suggesting blood repertoires may reflect thyroid immune responses. In validation, the model predicted progression to ophthalmopathy with 55% to 71% sensitivity and 72% to 85% specificity, a median of 6.5 months before onset.

The germline V gene yields SQVTM for CDR1 and ANQGSEA for CDR2. CDR3 length: 15 amino acids, cysteine to phenylalanine. Solely the CDR3 DNA is kept, with 45 bases framed from the first base. V is shortened by 2 bases, J by 2 bases, and the region joining them spans 14 bases. In regard to this clonotype: The antigen it recognizes is unknown. There are no base qualities to consult, and no much larger clone falls within one base.

This clonotype was obtained from a woman under 40 with Graves' ophthalmopathy. Sequencing was carried out using blood. The sequence joins TRBV29-1 to TRBJ2-3; a tentative D match to TRBD2 spans 6 bases. The CDR3 protein is CSVERWGETTDTQYF. The DNA sequence is given as TGCAGCGTTGAACGGTGGGGGGAGACCACAGATACGCAGTATTTT.